This is a list of T cell receptor beta chains from one sample in a study of identical twins. Each CDR3 protein is one row after TCRdb ran MiXCR on the 5' RACE reads. The table includes 500,000 to 600,000 distinct CDR3 sequences, under 25% detected once. These data were also filed under a second study, of T cells expressing NK-cell markers.

What was sequenced was CD4+ T cells sorted from blood. Receptor source: a young woman in good health. CDR3s leave out the opening cysteine and the closing phenylalanine or tryptophan.

v_call	j_call	cdr3_aa
TRBV19	TRBJ2-1	ASSTLGGRALNEQF
TRBV12-3/TRBV12-4	TRBJ2-1	ASSLIASGQF
TRBV7-9	TRBJ2-6	ASSLVGTAGANVLT
TRBV20-1	TRBJ2-3	SATRQSTDTQY
TRBV7-9	TRBJ2-2	ASSSPQSGELF
TRBV3-1	TRBJ2-7	ASSQKSRASYEQY
TRBV4-3	TRBJ2-2	ASSQILAGGIPGELF
TRBV30	TRBJ1-1	AWSRGSLTEAF
TRBV5-1	TRBJ2-7	ASSSGASGTY
TRBV7-9	TRBJ1-1	ASSNPTGWTEAF
TRBV6-5	TRBJ1-2	ASSYYPGLSYGYT
TRBV25-1	TRBJ1-5	ASSESGRASNQPQH
TRBV6-1	TRBJ2-1	ASSAIRGNEQF
TRBV19	TRBJ2-1	ASSIPGSGYNEQF
TRBV6-2/TRBV6-3	TRBJ2-7	ASSYYGTSYEQY
TRBV5-1	TRBJ2-7	ASSLVTGGSYEQY
TRBV6-5	TRBJ2-5	ASSYTSGLAKTQY
TRBV27	TRBJ2-1	ASSSGTATYNEQF
TRBV5-5	TRBJ2-1	ASSLAEVQGRF
TRBV7-9	TRBJ2-6	ASSYSLSGANVLT
TRBV9	TRBJ2-3	ASSVGTSGYTDTQY
TRBV20-1	TRBJ1-5	SARTFPGNQPQH
TRBV10-3	TRBJ2-6	ALGGTGANVLT
TRBV7-3	TRBJ1-2	ASSSQPDREYGYT
TRBV20-1	TRBJ2-7	SAYQAGGRLEQY
TRBV6-2/TRBV6-3	TRBJ1-1	ASSQISIMNTEAF
TRBV5-1	TRBJ2-5	ASSLTMGEEKTQY
TRBV4-3	TRBJ1-1	ASSQEEGSRNF
TRBV11-2	TRBJ2-3	ASSHGQFSAQY
TRBV20-1	TRBJ1-5	SASRGDLQPQH
TRBV5-5	TRBJ2-1	ASSLSQRASYNEQF
TRBV20-1	TRBJ2-3	SAVGVLAGATDTQY
TRBV5-5	TRBJ1-5	ASSRTVINQPQH
TRBV7-2	TRBJ1-1	ASRQSRTEAF
TRBV24-1	TRBJ2-1	ATSDPGTEGHEQF
TRBV20-1	TRBJ2-5	SARVGGDKETQY
TRBV29-1	TRBJ1-2	SVGGRYYGYT
TRBV5-1	TRBJ2-6	ASSLGTVDSVLT
TRBV20-1	TRBJ2-3	SAGTGASTDTQY
TRBV29-1	TRBJ1-4	SSSDGNEKLF
TRBV25-1	TRBJ2-1	ASSGPSRKGDEQF
TRBV10-3	TRBJ2-7	AISGRTGNSYEQY
TRBV27	TRBJ2-7	ASSARPDRVYEQY
TRBV20-1	TRBJ1-2	SANDRGGYT
TRBV5-1	TRBJ2-7	ASSFGGFYEQY
TRBV2	TRBJ2-5	ASSGGTGNL
TRBV12-3/TRBV12-4	TRBJ2-7	ASSLGRIYEQY
TRBV29-1	TRBJ2-7	SVEAGGASYEQY